These T cell receptor beta chains were read from a single sample in a study of CD8 T cells in ankylosing spondylitis. MiXCR, run by TCRdb on the 5' RACE reads, gives a single entry per CDR3 protein. This table has roughly 670,000 distinct CDR3 sequences, roughly 19% appearing once. Sequences were obtained from blood, either unsorted or a sorted T cell fraction (not recorded which). Every receptor here comes from a male donor with ankylosing spondylitis. CDR3s include the opening cysteine and the closing phenylalanine or tryptophan. The order of the fields is J gene, clone size, D gene, V gene, CDR3 DNA, CDR3 protein. A D gene is named only where the DNA matches it firmly. Rows give clone size only sometimes, using once, few, many, or a class for an expanded clone.

TRBJ2-1	few	TRBD2	TRBV12-3/TRBV12-4	TGTGCCAGCAGTCCCCGACTAGCGGGGGCACTGAACAATGAGCAGTTCTTC	CASSPRLAGALNNEQFF
TRBJ2-2	.	TRBD1	TRBV28	TGTGCCAGCAGTCCGAGCACGGGACAGGGGGCAACCGGGGAGCTGTTTTTT	CASSPSTGQGATGELFF
TRBJ2-2	.	TRBD2	TRBV9	TGTGCCAGCAGCCCCCCCGGGGTAGCGGGATTTACGAACACCGGGGAGCTGTTTTTT	CASSPPGVAGFTNTGELFF
TRBJ2-1	many	TRBD2	TRBV12-3/TRBV12-4	TGTGCCAGCAGTTTGGTAGCGGGTCCCTACAATGAGCAGTTCTTC	CASSLVAGPYNEQFF
TRBJ2-3	.	TRBD2	TRBV6-5	TGTGCCAGCAGTTATGCCAGCGGGGGGCCCACAGATACGCAGTATTTT	CASSYASGGPTDTQYF
TRBJ2-3	few	.	TRBV12-3/TRBV12-4	TGTGCCAGCGGTCGGCGAGGGGCCCTTGATACGCAGTATTTT	CASGRRGALDTQYF
TRBJ2-7	few	.	TRBV18	TGTGCCAGCTCCTTTTTCCCCCATGAACATCTCGGTTCCTACGAGCAGTACTTC	CASSFFPHEHLGSYEQYF
TRBJ2-1	many	.	TRBV5-5	TGTGCCAGCAGCTTGGAGGGGCAGCCCTTGAATGAGCAGTTCTTC	CASSLEGQPLNEQFF
TRBJ1-1	.	.	TRBV30	TGTGCCTGGACCGCTACAGGGTACGGGAACACTGAAGCTTTCTTT	CAWTATGYGNTEAFF
TRBJ2-3	many	.	TRBV5-1	TGCGCCAGCAGCCGCGGCCCCACAGATACGCAGTATTTT	CASSRGPTDTQYF
TRBJ2-1	few	.	TRBV18	TGTGCCAGCTCACCACTAGGACAGAGCTCCTACAATGAGCAGTTCTTC	CASSPLGQSSYNEQFF
TRBJ1-1	.	.	TRBV20-1	TGCAGTGCCTGGCCTCGGGGGGCCGGCACTGAAGCTTTCTTT	CSAWPRGAGTEAFF
TRBJ2-3	.	TRBD2	TRBV20-1	TGCAGTGCTAGCCTAGCGGGAGTTGTGTATACGCAGTATTTT	CSASLAGVVYTQYF
TRBJ1-1	few	.	TRBV7-9	TGTGCCAGCAGCTTAGCGGTGGTGGGTGAAGCTTTCTTT	CASSLAVVGEAFF
TRBJ2-5	few	.	TRBV5-4	TGTGCCAGCAGCTCTACCCCACCGGAGACCCAGTACTTC	CASSSTPPETQYF
TRBJ1-5	.	TRBD1	TRBV2	TGTGCCAGCACAGGGGGGGGCAATCAGCCCCAGCATTTT	CASTGGGNQPQHF
TRBJ1-4	few	.	TRBV7-9	TGTGCCAGCAGCCTTATGACAGACTTCGAAAAACTGTTTTTT	CASSLMTDFEKLFF
TRBJ1-2	few	TRBD1	TRBV27	TGTGCCAGCAGGGCAAGGGACAGGGGTATCTATGGCTACACCTTC	CASRARDRGIYGYTF
TRBJ2-7	few	.	TRBV4-1	TGCGCCAGCAGCCAAGAAGGAAGAGGGGCGGGACGAGATCGGCAGTACTTC	CASSQEGRGAGRDRQYF
TRBJ2-2	.	TRBD2	TRBV2	TGTGCCAGCAGTGAAGGGACTAGGTCTACCGGGGAGCTGTTTTTT	CASSEGTRSTGELFF
TRBJ1-5	few	TRBD1	TRBV6-1	TGTGCCAGCAGTCCCGACAGGGGGACAGCTCAAGTTCAGCCCCAGCATTTT	CASSPDRGTAQVQPQHF